This T cell receptor (beta chain) derives from a study of cytomegalovirus exposure and HLA in healthy donors. General study points: Specificity of a few CMV-associated chains for CMV antigens was verified in vitro. Cytomegalovirus association was assigned to about 150 TCR beta chains.

The method was immunoSEQ multiplex PCR; TCRdb's version includes in-frame clones alone and lacks a portion of them. The sample lists about 110,000 clones; 70% to 90% were seen once. The donors belonged to the approximately 110-subject validation cohort, separate from the approximately 670-subject first cohort. Comment on this clone: Its antigen is undetermined.

Between the trimmed V and J ends, which lost 4 bases and 1 base, there was a span of 15 bases. Germline V lookup: CDR1 MNHEY, CDR2 SVGAGI. The CDR3 is 16 amino acids. The clonotype originates from a woman aged 18 to 35 in good health and CMV-seropositive. Sequenced input: PBMCs. The chain joins TRBV6-5 to TRBJ2-3; maybe TRBD2 (6 bases). CDR3 amino acids: CASSSRRGVGTDTQYF. The CDR3 DNA follows: TGTGCCAGCAGTTCTAGGCGCGGGGTGGGCACAGATACGCAGTATTTT.